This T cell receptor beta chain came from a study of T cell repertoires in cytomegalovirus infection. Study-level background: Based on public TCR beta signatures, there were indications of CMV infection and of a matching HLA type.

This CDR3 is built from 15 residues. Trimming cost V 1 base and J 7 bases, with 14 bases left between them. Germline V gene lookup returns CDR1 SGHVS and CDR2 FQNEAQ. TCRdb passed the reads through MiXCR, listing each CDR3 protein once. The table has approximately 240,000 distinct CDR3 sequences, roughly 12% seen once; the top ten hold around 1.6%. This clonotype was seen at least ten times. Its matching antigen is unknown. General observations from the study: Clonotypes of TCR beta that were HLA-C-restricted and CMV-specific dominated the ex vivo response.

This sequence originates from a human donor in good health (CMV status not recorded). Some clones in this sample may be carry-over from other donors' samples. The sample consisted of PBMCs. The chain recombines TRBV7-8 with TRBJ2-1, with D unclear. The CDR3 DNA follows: TGTGCCAGCAGCTTAGGAGCCCGGGCTGGGAATGAGCAGTTCTTC. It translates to CASSLGARAGNEQFF.